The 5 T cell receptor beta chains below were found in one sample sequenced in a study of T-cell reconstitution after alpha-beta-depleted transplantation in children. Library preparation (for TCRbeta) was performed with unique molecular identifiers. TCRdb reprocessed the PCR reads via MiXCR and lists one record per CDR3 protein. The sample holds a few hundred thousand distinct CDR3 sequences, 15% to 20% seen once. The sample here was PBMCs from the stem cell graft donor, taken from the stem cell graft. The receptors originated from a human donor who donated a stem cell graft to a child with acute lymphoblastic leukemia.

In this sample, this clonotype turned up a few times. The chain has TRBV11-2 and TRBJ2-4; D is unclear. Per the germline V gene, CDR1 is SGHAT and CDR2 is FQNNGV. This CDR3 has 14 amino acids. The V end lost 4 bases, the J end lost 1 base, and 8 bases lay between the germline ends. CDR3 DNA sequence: TGTGCCAGCAGCTCGCTTGGGGCCAAAAACATTCAGTACTTC. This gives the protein CASSSLGAKNIQYF.

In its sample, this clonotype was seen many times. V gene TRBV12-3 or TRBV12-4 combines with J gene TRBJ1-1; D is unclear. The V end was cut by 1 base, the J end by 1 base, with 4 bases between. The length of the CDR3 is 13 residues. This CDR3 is CASSLVRNTEAFF. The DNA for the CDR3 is TGTGCCAGCAGTTTAGTCCGGAACACTGAAGCTTTCTTT.

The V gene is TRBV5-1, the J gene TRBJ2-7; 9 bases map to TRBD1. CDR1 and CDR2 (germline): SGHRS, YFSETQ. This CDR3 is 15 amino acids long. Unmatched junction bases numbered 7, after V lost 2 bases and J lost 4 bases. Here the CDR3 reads CASSFGNRGLYEQYF. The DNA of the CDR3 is TGCGCCAGCAGCTTCGGGAACAGGGGGCTATACGAGCAGTACTTC.

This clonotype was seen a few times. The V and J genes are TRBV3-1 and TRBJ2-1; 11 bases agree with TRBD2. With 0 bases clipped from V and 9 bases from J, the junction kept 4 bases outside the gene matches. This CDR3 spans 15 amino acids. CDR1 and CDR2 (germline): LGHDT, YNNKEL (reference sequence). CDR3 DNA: TGTGCCAGCAGCCAAGAACGGCTAGCGGGAGGTGAGCAGTTCTTC. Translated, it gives CASSQERLAGGEQFF.

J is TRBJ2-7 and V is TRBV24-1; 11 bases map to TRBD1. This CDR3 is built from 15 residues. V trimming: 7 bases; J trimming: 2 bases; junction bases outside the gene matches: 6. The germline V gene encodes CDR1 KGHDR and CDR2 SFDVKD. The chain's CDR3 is CATRIGTGGTYEQYF. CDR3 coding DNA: TGTGCCACCAGGATAGGGACAGGGGGAACCTACGAGCAGTACTTC.